These 14 T cell receptor beta chains originate from one sample sequenced in a study of CD8 T cells in ankylosing spondylitis. TCRdb itself ran the 5' RACE reads through MiXCR, one entry per CDR3 protein. Of roughly 250,000 distinct CDR3 sequences in the sample, less than 10% were seen once. The material sequenced was blood, either unsorted or a sorted T cell fraction (not recorded which). The receptors originated from a male donor with ankylosing spondylitis or in good health (not recorded which).

This clonotype came up many times. The rearrangement links TRBV5-1 to TRBJ1-1; the match to TRBD1 covers 7 bases. Germline values: CDR1 SGHRS, CDR2 YFSETQ. V lost 0 bases and J lost 9; bases outside the gene matches: 8. CDR3 length: 14 amino acids. The DNA of the CDR3 is TGCGCCAGCAGCTTGGGACCGGACAGGAAAAAAGCTTTCTTT. This encodes CASSLGPDRKKAFF.

In its sample, this clonotype was seen many times. The gene calls are TRBV28 and TRBJ1-5; 11 bases match TRBD1. The CDR3 consists of 16 residues. From germline, CDR1 is MDHEN and CDR2 SYDVKM. Trimming cost V 6 bases and J 6 bases; bases outside gene matches: 10. The chain's CDR3 is CASRYPGQGASQPQHF. The CDR3 DNA follows: TGTGCCAGCAGATACCCAGGACAGGGGGCGAGTCAGCCCCAGCATTTT.

This clonotype occurred many times. V usage is TRBV12-3 or TRBV12-4 and J usage is TRBJ2-3; D is undetermined. The CDR3 is 17 amino acids. The V end was cut by 2 bases, the J end by 5 bases, with 20 bases between. CDR3 in amino acids: CASSLIGWAPEGDTQYF. CDR3 sequence (DNA): TGTGCCAGCAGTTTAATAGGATGGGCACCCGAAGGAGATACGCAGTATTTT.

V gene TRBV10-2 combines with J gene TRBJ1-1; unclear D gene. The germline CDR1 and CDR2 sequences are WSHSY and SAAADI. The CDR3 contains 16 residues. Trimming pared 0 bases from V and 1 base from J, leaving 12 bases between. The CDR3 coding sequence is TGCGCCAGCAGTGAGTCGTCGGGGAACCCGAACACTGAAGCTTTCTTT. Translated, it gives CASSESSGNPNTEAFF.

This clonotype was counted many times. The DNA for the CDR3 is TGTGCCAGCAGCCGGACTAGCGGCTACAATGAGCAGTTCTTC. This codes for CASSRTSGYNEQFF. V usage is TRBV3-1 and J usage is TRBJ2-1, with TRBD2 matching 10 bases. Germline V lookup: CDR1 LGHDT, CDR2 YNNKEL (reference sequence). The CDR3 has 14 amino acids. Trimming cost V 4 bases and J 3 bases; bases outside gene matches: 0.

This clonotype came up many times. The chain uses TRBV18 and TRBJ1-5, with D maybe TRBD1 (5 bases). V shed 3 bases and J shed 4 bases, with 7 bases lying between them. The CDR3 contains 13 residues. Looked up from germline, CDR1 is KGHSH and CDR2 is LQKENI. CDR3 sequence (DNA): TGTGCCAGCTCACCCGACAGTAATCAGCCCCAGCATTTT. Translating gives CASSPDSNQPQHF.

In its sample, this clonotype was seen a few times. The rearrangement uses TRBV20-1 and TRBJ2-5; possibly TRBD2 for D (6 bases). The V end was cut by 4 bases, the J end by 4 bases, with 10 bases between. Germline CDR1 and CDR2: DFQATT and SNEGSKA (reference sequence). The CDR3 loop spans 12 amino acids. In nucleotides, the CDR3 is TGCAGTGCTAATCTGCGGGGAGAGACCCAGTACTTC. This gives the protein CSANLRGETQYF.

This clonotype was seen at least ten times. The V and J genes are TRBV24-1 and TRBJ2-3; 9 positions agree with TRBD2. The CDR3 sequence is 18 residues long. Per germline, CDR1 KGHDR and CDR2 SFDVKD. J lost 4 bases, V lost 0 bases, and 10 bases had no gene match. Written as DNA, the CDR3 is TGTGCCACCAGTGATTTGACCGGGGTAGCGGGAGCGGCAGATACGCAGTATTTT. Translated, it gives CATSDLTGVAGAADTQYF.

This clonotype was seen ten or more times. This rearrangement joins TRBV24-1 to TRBJ2-5, with D perhaps TRBD1 or TRBD2 (5 bases each). Trimming took off 4 bases at V and 2 bases at J, with 13 bases between the two ends. The CDR3 length is 15 residues. The germline gives CDR1 KGHDR, CDR2 SFDVKD. The CDR3 here is CATSDSGTLQETQYF. The CDR3 DNA is TGTGCCACCAGTGACAGTGGGACCCTTCAAGAGACCCAGTACTTC.

The chain uses TRBV5-5 and TRBJ1-1; D is perhaps TRBD1 (5 bases). This CDR3 comprises 14 residues. CDR1 and CDR2 (germline): SGHKS, YYEKEE (reference sequence). V gave up 4 bases and J gave up 3 bases, with 13 bases separating them. CDR3 DNA: TGTGCCAGCAGCACGGGACTTCTCTACACTGAAGCTTTCTTT. It yields the protein CASSTGLLYTEAFF.

This clonotype has a count of ten or more. The V gene is TRBV5-1, the J gene TRBJ2-7; D is possibly TRBD2 (5 bases). Germline V gene lookup returns CDR1 SGHRS and CDR2 YFSETQ. The CDR3 totals 14 residues. Trimming took off 0 bases at V and 7 bases at J, with 14 bases between the two ends. The chain's CDR3 is CASSLAGRGSEQYF. The CDR3 nucleotides are TGCGCCAGCAGCTTGGCCGGTCGGGGAAGTGAGCAGTACTTC. Based on the CDR3 plus reference TRBV5-1 and TRBJ2-7, the full variable domain is KAGVTQTPRYLIKTRGQQVTLSCSPISGHRSVSWYQQTPGQGLQFLFEYFSETQRNKGNFPGRFSGRQFSNSRSEMNVSTLELGDSALYLCASSLAGRGSEQYFGPGTRLTVT.

This clonotype was seen repeatedly, ten times or more. The rearrangement joins TRBV5-1 to TRBJ1-5; D may be TRBD1 (5 bases). The germline V gene has CDR1 SGHRS and CDR2 YFSETQ. The CDR3 runs 13 residues. The germline V and J ends were trimmed by 1 base and 7 bases, with 9 bases remaining between them. This CDR3 reads CASSLHGGQPQHF. The CDR3 DNA sequence: TGCGCCAGCAGCTTGCATGGGGGGCAGCCCCAGCATTTT.

This clonotype has at least ten counts. The chain employs TRBV7-2 and TRBJ1-1; D is uncertain. The V gene lost 0 bases and the J gene lost 4 bases, with 6 bases spanning the gap. Germline V gene lookup returns CDR1 SGHTA and CDR2 FQGNSA. The CDR3 is made up of 13 amino acids. CDR3 nucleotides: TGTGCCAGCAGCTTAGCCAGACCCACTGAAGCTTTCTTT. Translated, it gives CASSLARPTEAFF.

This clonotype was recorded at least ten times. The chain is built from TRBV29-1 and TRBJ2-1; 7 bases agree with TRBD2. CDR3 length: 14 amino acids. V lost 4 bases to trimming and J lost 7 bases; unmatched junction nucleotides: 10. Germline CDR1 is SQVTM and CDR2 is ANQGSEA. In nucleotides, the CDR3 is TGCAGCGTTGTGTCGGCCGGGAGGTTAAATGAGCAGTTCTTC. Its protein is CSVVSAGRLNEQFF.